This TCR beta chain is from a study of shared clonotypes between healthy human individuals. V shed 4 bases and J shed 5 bases, with 11 bases lying between them. The CDR3 contains 13 residues. Germline V gene data show CDR1 as SGHAT and CDR2 as FQDESV (reference sequence). Each cell subset's genomic DNA was divided evenly among several immunoSEQ plates. This table comes from immunoSEQ multiplex PCR, and its TCRdb copy is limited to in-frame clones, with some not included. The sample has about 2.2 million clones; about 93% are singletons. Naive CD8 populations comprised CD45RO-negative cells positively selected for CCR7, excluding terminally differentiated effector memory CD45RA+ cells. Recent acute infections and vaccinations were absent in the healthy HIV-negative adult donors. Note on this clone: The antigen remains unidentified.

Study results and limitations: Sorted-subset sequencing, rarefaction showed, was incomplete despite large depth. Sampling used blood alone; tissue repertoires probably differ.

The chain uses TRBV11-1 and TRBJ2-5; no firm D call. The clonotype comes from a man between 18 and 35 years old in good health. Some clones in this sample may be carry-over from other donors' samples. The sequenced sample consisted of naive CD8+ T cells from PBMCs. The CDR3 spells CASSSGRIETQYF. CDR3 nucleotide sequence: TGTGCCAGCAGCTCTGGACGGATTGAGACCCAGTACTTC.